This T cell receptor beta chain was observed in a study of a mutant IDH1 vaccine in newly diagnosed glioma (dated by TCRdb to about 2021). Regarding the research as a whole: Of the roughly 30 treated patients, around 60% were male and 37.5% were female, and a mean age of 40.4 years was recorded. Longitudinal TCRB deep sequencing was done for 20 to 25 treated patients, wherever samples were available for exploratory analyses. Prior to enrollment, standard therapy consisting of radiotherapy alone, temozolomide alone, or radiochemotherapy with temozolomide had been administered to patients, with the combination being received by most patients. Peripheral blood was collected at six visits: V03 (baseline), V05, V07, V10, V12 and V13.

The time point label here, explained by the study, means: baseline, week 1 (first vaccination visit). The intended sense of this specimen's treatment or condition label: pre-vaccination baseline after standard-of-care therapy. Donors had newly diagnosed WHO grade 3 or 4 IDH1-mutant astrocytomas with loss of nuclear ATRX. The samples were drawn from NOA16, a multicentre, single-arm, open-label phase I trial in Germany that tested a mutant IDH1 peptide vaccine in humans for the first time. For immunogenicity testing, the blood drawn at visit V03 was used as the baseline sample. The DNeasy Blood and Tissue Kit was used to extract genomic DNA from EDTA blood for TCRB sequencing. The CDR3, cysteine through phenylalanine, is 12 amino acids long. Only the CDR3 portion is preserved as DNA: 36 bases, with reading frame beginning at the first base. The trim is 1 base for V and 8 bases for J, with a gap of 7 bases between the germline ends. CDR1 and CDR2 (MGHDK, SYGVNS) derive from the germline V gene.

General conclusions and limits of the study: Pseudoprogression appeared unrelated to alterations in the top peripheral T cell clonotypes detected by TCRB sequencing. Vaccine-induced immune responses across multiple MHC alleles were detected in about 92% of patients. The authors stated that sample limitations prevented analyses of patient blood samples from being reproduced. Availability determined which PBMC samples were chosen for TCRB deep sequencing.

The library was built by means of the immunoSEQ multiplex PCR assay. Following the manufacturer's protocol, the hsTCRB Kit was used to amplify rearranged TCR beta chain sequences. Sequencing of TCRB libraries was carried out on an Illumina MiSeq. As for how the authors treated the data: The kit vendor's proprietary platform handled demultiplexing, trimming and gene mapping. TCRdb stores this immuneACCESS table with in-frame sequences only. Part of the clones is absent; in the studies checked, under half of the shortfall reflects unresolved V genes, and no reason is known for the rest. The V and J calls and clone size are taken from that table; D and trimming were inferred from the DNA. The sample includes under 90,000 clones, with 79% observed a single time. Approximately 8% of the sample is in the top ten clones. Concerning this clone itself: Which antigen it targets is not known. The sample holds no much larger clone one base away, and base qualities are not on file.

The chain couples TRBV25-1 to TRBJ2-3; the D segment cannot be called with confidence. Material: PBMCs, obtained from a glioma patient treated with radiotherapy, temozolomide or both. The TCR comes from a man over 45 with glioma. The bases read TGTGCCAGCAGTGAATTTGTGGGTACGCAGTATTTT. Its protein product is CASSEFVGTQYF.